This T cell receptor (beta chain) came from a study of Graves' ophthalmopathy and Graves' hyperthyroidism. The CDR3 consists of 14 residues. Germline values: CDR1 LNHDA, CDR2 SQIVND (reference sequence). Trimming shortened V by 3 bases and J by 2 bases, and 8 bases separated the two germline ends. RNA transcripts served as template for amplifying TCR beta CDR3 sequences. First-round RT-PCR relied on HTBI primers, and a second-round multiplex PCR came next. TCRdb recomputed calls from the multiplex PCR reads with MiXCR, one row per CDR3 protein. The top ten clones hold more than 9.5% of a sample with about 1.1 million distinct CDR3 sequences, about two fifths of them seen once.

The chain is built from TRBV19 and TRBJ1-5; D is unclear. The specimen sequenced was peripheral blood or thyroid tissue (not recorded which). The source is an adult man with Graves' hyperthyroidism. The CDR3 protein is CASSMAWGNQPQHF. The CDR3 DNA sequence: TGTGCCAGTAGTATGGCATGGGGCAATCAGCCCCAGCATTTT.